A single sample is the source of the 2 T cell receptor beta chains below, sequenced in a study of T cell changes during pregnancy in multiple sclerosis. Clones were read by immunoSEQ multiplex PCR, and TCRdb kept only the in-frame ones, dropping some. Of about 69,000 clones listed, 75% to 90% are singletons. The sample in question was peripheral blood, obtained before pregnancy. These receptors all stem from a female donor with multiple sclerosis, enrolled in a pregnancy study.

CDR3 sequence (DNA): TGTGCCAGCAGTCCGCCCGGGGAATTGAACACTGAAGCTTTCTTT. Translating it yields CASSPPGELNTEAFF. This chain joins TRBV7-6 and TRBJ1-1; unclear D gene. CDR1 SGHVS and CDR2 FNYEAQ come from the germline V gene. V was trimmed by 6 bases and J by 0 bases, leaving 14 bases between them. The CDR3 runs 15 residues.

The DNA of the CDR3 is TGTGCCAGCAGCGTACGGGGGGCTAATTCACCCCTCCACTTT. It encodes CASSVRGANSPLHF. The V gene is TRBV9, the J gene TRBJ1-6; TRBD1 might be the D (6 bases). Looked up from germline, CDR1 is SGDLS and CDR2 is YYNGEE. Between the trimmed V and J ends, which lost 1 base and 6 bases, there was a span of 8 bases. The CDR3 covers 14 residues.